This T cell receptor (beta chain) was identified during a study of T-cell reconstitution after alpha-beta-depleted transplantation in children. Germline V CDR1 and CDR2: SQVTM, ANQGSEA. This CDR3 is 12 amino acids long. V was clipped by 6 bases and J by 4 bases, with 13 bases between them. This clonotype has only a few counts. Unique molecular identifiers were incorporated during preparation of the TCRbeta library. TCRdb re-called the PCR reads with MiXCR, one entry per CDR3 protein. The table includes some 550,000 distinct CDR3 sequences, about 16% detected once. The TCR comes from a human donor who donated a stem cell graft to a child with acute lymphoblastic leukemia. The sequencing used PBMCs from the stem cell graft donor, collected from the stem cell graft. The chain has TRBV29-1 and TRBJ2-7; a possible D gene is TRBD2 (6 bases). This CDR3 reads CSVVTSGYEQYF. CDR3 nucleotides: TGCAGCGTGGTGACTAGTGGGTACGAGCAGTACTTC.